This note documents a single T cell receptor (beta chain) sequence. This specimen belongs to a study of blood T cell repertoires in COVID-19. Study-wide context: Collection of acute and convalescent COVID-19 samples took place in the United States, Italy and Spain. PBMCs, B-cell-depleted T cells, or T cells were the source of the cDNA or gDNA that made up the material.

This CDR3 is built from 16 residues. The trim removed 7 bases at V and 5 bases at J, leaving 9 bases unmatched. Germline assignment: CDR1 SNHLY and CDR2 FYNNEI. Under the authors' procedure: Reference gene primer amplification gave nucleated cell count estimates. TCRdb's copy holds only in-frame clones and misses some; the assay was immunoSEQ multiplex PCR. V and J calls and clone size come straight from that table; D and trimming were deduced from the DNA. The profile shows 50,000 to 75,000 clones, around 77% of them singletons. The origin of this receptor is a man older than 75 with active or convalescent COVID-19. The V and J genes are TRBV2 and TRBJ2-3; 13 bases align to TRBD2. The sequencing input was peripheral blood. The CDR3, as DNA: TGTGCCAGCAAAGGACTAGCGGGAGCCGATGGAGATACGCAGTATTTT. The encoded protein is CASKGLAGADGDTQYF.